Sequencing of this T cell receptor beta chain was carried out in a study of T cells in Graves' hyperthyroidism and ophthalmopathy. Stable Graves' hyperthyroidism denoted no ophthalmopathy progression over 18 months. RNA transcripts were the template for amplifying TCR beta CDR3 regions. The HTBI primer set drove a first-round RT-PCR of the TCR CDR3. MiXCR was run by TCRdb on the multiplex PCR reads, yielding one entry per CDR3 protein. The sample carries approximately 400,000 distinct CDR3 sequences, less than 20% recorded once. This clonotype has ten or more counts. The clonotype originates from a woman aged 18-29 years with Graves' hyperthyroidism. Material: blood.

The CDR3 spells CASRKDRVYRGELFF. CDR3 in DNA: TGTGCCAGCAGAAAGGACAGGGTCTATCGAGGGGAGCTGTTTTTT. The V and J genes are TRBV2 and TRBJ2-2, with 8 bases that match TRBD1. CDR3 length: 15 residues. The germline gives CDR1 SNHLY, CDR2 FYNNEI. Unmatched junction bases numbered 11, after V lost 6 bases and J lost 8 bases.